The 3 T cell receptor beta chains given below trace back to one sample, sequenced in a study of blood T cell repertoires in COVID-19. Repertoires were generated with immunoSEQ multiplex PCR, while TCRdb's copy carries only in-frame clones and drops some. The sample holds about 120,000 clones, nearly 90% seen once. The material sequenced was peripheral blood. The receptors were gathered from an older woman with COVID-19, enrolled during active disease.

The CDR3 reads CASSSPGSTSAKNIQYF. Written as DNA, the CDR3 is TGTGCCAGCAGCTCACCAGGTTCAACATCAGCCAAAAACATTCAGTACTTC. J is TRBJ2-4 and V is TRBV5-4; D not resolved. V was clipped by 3 bases and J by 0 bases, with 16 bases between them. This CDR3 is built from 17 residues. CDR1 and CDR2 (germline): SGHNT, YYREEE (reference sequence). Drawing the rest from reference TRBV5-4 and TRBJ2-4, the complete variable domain is ETGVTQSPTHLIKTRGQQVTLRCSSQSGHNTVSWYQQALGQGPQFIFQYYREEENGRGNFPPRFSGLQFPNYSSELNVNALELDDSALYLCASSSPGSTSAKNIQYFGAGTRLSVL.

The genes are TRBV6-4 and TRBJ2-7, with TRBD2 identical over 10 bases. Germline CDR1 reads MRHNA; CDR2 reads SNTAGT. CDR3 size: 13 residues. V was clipped by 6 bases and J by 6 bases; unmatched bases: 5. The CDR3 DNA follows: TGTGCCAGCAGAGCGGGGGGGTTTTGCGAGCAGTACTTC. As protein: CASRAGGFCEQYF.

The chain recombines TRBV3-1 (or the pseudogene TRBV3-2) with TRBJ1-1, with 7 nucleotides matching TRBD1. The CDR3 totals 15 residues. The J segment lost 0 bases and the V segment lost 4 bases, leaving 5 bases of the junction unmatched. The germline V gene has CDR1 LGHDT and CDR2 YNNKEL (reference sequence). This chain's CDR3 is CASSPRGQLNTEAFF. As DNA, the CDR3 is TGTGCCAGCAGCCCTAGGGGGCAGTTGAACACTGAAGCTTTCTTT.